A selection of T cell receptor beta chains follows, all from one sample in a study of regulatory T cells in long-lasting Graves disease. TCRdb analysed the multiplex PCR reads with MiXCR anew, one entry per CDR3 protein. Among a few hundred thousand distinct CDR3 sequences listed, 20% to 30% were seen once. The material was peripheral blood mononuclear cells (PBMCs), obtained when the disease was refractory, from a patient treated with antithyroid drugs. Every receptor here comes from a female donor with Graves disease. Both conserved end residues are part of each CDR3. The order of the fields is D gene, J gene, clone size, V gene, CDR3 protein, CDR3 DNA. D genes are given only for firm matches. Size tells how often a clone was seen (once, few, many) or the class of an expanded clone, and some rows leave it out.

>NA|TRBJ1-4|NA|TRBV19
CASSSGAGRGSEKLFF
TGTGCCAGTAGTTCGGGAGCGGGCCGGGGGAGTGAAAAACTGTTTTTT
>TRBD2|TRBJ2-2|NA|TRBV20-1
CSAWGTMGEGELFF
TGCAGTGCTTGGGGGACTATGGGAGAAGGGGAGCTGTTTTTT
>TRBD1|TRBJ1-1|NA|TRBV30
CAWSTGTANTEAFF
TGTGCCTGGAGTACCGGGACAGCGAACACTGAAGCTTTCTTT
>NA|TRBJ1-1|NA|TRBV20-1
CSARDSMNTEAFF
TGCAGTGCTAGAGACAGTATGAACACTGAAGCTTTCTTT
>NA|TRBJ1-4|many|TRBV7-2
CASSSTKAKLFF
TGTGCCAGCAGCTCAACGAAGGCAAAACTGTTTTTT
>NA|TRBJ2-3|NA|TRBV7-9
CASVSSSFRDTQYF
TGTGCCAGCGTTTCTAGTTCTTTTCGAGATACGCAGTATTTT
>NA|TRBJ1-1|NA|TRBV29-1
CSVVEGSTEAFF
TGCAGCGTCGTGGAGGGGTCCACTGAAGCTTTCTTT
>TRBD1|TRBJ2-2|many|TRBV2
CASRETGWNGAGELFF
TGTGCCAGCAGAGAGACAGGGTGGAATGGCGCCGGGGAGCTGTTTTTT
>NA|TRBJ2-5|many|TRBV9
CASSVGQLTQETQYF
TGTGCCAGCAGCGTAGGACAGTTAACTCAAGAGACCCAGTACTTC
>NA|TRBJ2-7|NA|TRBV6-9
CASSYSLAAGADEQYF
TGTGCCAGCAGTTACTCTCTCGCCGCGGGGGCCGACGAGCAGTACTTC
>NA|TRBJ1-1|NA|TRBV20-1
CSASKSGVVAEAFF
TGCAGTGCTAGTAAGTCAGGAGTTGTAGCTGAAGCTTTCTTT
>NA|TRBJ1-5|NA|TRBV20-1
CSAREANQPQHF
TGCAGTGCTAGAGAGGCGAATCAGCCCCAGCATTTT
>NA|TRBJ1-5|NA|TRBV19
CASSIAAGDLNQPQHF
TGTGCCAGTAGTATAGCCGCAGGGGACCTCAATCAGCCCCAGCATTTT
>NA|TRBJ2-7|NA|TRBV6-1
CASNTGAYEQYF
TGTGCCAGCAATACTGGTGCCTACGAGCAGTACTTC
>TRBD2|TRBJ2-1|NA|TRBV3-1
CASSQGGTSGKNEQFF
TGTGCCAGCAGCCAAGGGGGGACTAGCGGCAAGAATGAGCAGTTCTTC
>TRBD2|TRBJ2-5|NA|TRBV7-2
CASSGLAGGVTQYF
TGTGCCAGCAGCGGTCTAGCGGGAGGGGTGACCCAGTACTTC
>NA|TRBJ1-3|NA|TRBV20-1
CSAWVSGNTIYF
TGCAGTGCTTGGGTCTCTGGAAACACCATATATTTT
>TRBD2|TRBJ2-4|many|TRBV11-2
CASSPGLAGLGAKNIQYF
TGTGCCAGCAGCCCCGGACTAGCGGGGTTGGGCGCCAAAAACATTCAGTACTTC
>NA|TRBJ1-5|few|TRBV20-1
CSALRGVNNQPQHF
TGCAGTGCCCTCAGGGGCGTTAATAATCAGCCCCAGCATTTT
>NA|TRBJ1-1|few|TRBV5-1
CASSLGVAGTEAFF
TGCGCCAGCAGCTTGGGGGTCGCGGGGACTGAAGCTTTCTTT
>TRBD2|TRBJ2-5|few|TRBV20-1
CSVLKPSGRSTQYF
TGCAGTGTCCTTAAACCTAGCGGGAGGTCCACCCAGTACTTC
>TRBD1|TRBJ2-1|NA|TRBV28
CASSHRPGQGQNEQFF
TGTGCCAGCAGTCACAGACCGGGACAGGGGCAAAATGAGCAGTTCTTC
>TRBD1|TRBJ1-2|few|TRBV5-1
CASHPGQGARYGYTF
TGCGCCAGCCATCCGGGACAGGGGGCGAGGTATGGCTACACCTTC
>TRBD2|TRBJ2-2|few|TRBV27
CASSSGTRVIGELFF
TGTGCCAGCAGTTCCGGGACTAGAGTCATAGGGGAGCTGTTTTTT
>TRBD2|TRBJ2-7|many|TRBV12-3/TRBV12-4
CASSLVGTSDYEQYF
TGTGCCAGCAGTTTAGTGGGGACTAGCGACTACGAGCAGTACTTC
>NA|TRBJ1-2|few|TRBV5-5
CASRFTGLNYGYTF
TGTGCCAGCAGGTTCACTGGACTAAACTATGGCTACACCTTC
>TRBD1|TRBJ1-3|few|TRBV28
CASSPGTGTGIRKGNTIYF
TGTGCCAGCAGTCCGGGGACAGGAACAGGGATACGGAAAGGAAACACCATATATTTT
>NA|TRBJ2-6|NA|TRBV4-1
CASSQVLSSGANVLTF
TGCGCCAGCAGCCAAGTGTTGAGTTCTGGGGCCAACGTCCTGACTTTC
>NA|TRBJ2-6|NA|TRBV2
CASSSEAGANVLTF
TGTGCCAGCAGTTCCGAAGCTGGGGCCAACGTCCTGACTTTC
>NA|TRBJ2-1|NA|TRBV10-3
CAISDRPSRNNEQFF
TGTGCCATCAGTGACCGCCCTAGCCGAAACAATGAGCAGTTCTTC
>NA|TRBJ2-7|many|TRBV2
CASSEGPRGNEQYF
TGTGCCAGCAGTGAGGGGCCCCGGGGCAACGAGCAGTACTTC